Presented here are 20 T cell receptor beta chains from one specimen sequenced in a study of neoadjuvant anti-PD-1 for oral cavity cancer. Measured with immunoSEQ multiplex PCR; TCRdb has only the in-frame clones, and not every one. The sample includes 13,000 or so clones, around 75% of them seen just once. Noted time point: after neoadjuvant nivolumab, at surgical resection. The material was PBMCs, obtained after nivolumab (anti-PD-1) treatment. The receptors here all came from a person aged 40 to 85 with oral cavity squamous cell carcinoma.

The chain couples TRBV7-9 to TRBJ1-2; TRBD1 might be the D (5 bases). Germline V lookup: CDR1 SEHNR, CDR2 FQNEAQ (reference sequence). Trimming pared 8 bases from V and 4 bases from J, leaving 14 bases between. The CDR3 spans 13 residues. CDR3 amino acids: CASYTAGSYGYTF. CDR3 bases: TGTGCCAGCTATACGGCAGGGAGCTATGGCTACACCTTC.

The chain employs TRBV13 and TRBJ2-7; 10 nucleotides match TRBD1. The CDR3 totals 14 residues. The V and J ends lost 5 bases and 4 bases, in that order; junction bases with no gene match: 5. Germline-derived CDR1 and CDR2 are PRHDT and FYEKMQ (reference sequence). The CDR3 spells CASSLDRGTYEQYF. CDR3 coding DNA: TGTGCCAGCAGCCTGGACAGGGGGACTTACGAGCAGTACTTC.

The chain uses TRBV28 and TRBJ2-2, with D perhaps matching TRBD1 (6 bases). V was shortened by 5 bases and J by 3 bases, with 13 bases between the two germline ends. CDR1 is MDHEN, CDR2 SYDVKM, per germline. CDR3 size: 15 residues. The chain's CDR3 is CASSIQGLYTGELFF. CDR3 nucleotides: TGTGCCAGCAGTATCCAGGGGTTATACACCGGGGAGCTGTTTTTT.

The chain has TRBV4-1 and TRBJ2-5, with 8 bases that match TRBD1. Losses at the gene ends were 4 bases for V and 2 bases for J; bases not matched to a gene: 0. The CDR3 contains 13 residues. Germline CDR1 is MGHRA and CDR2 is YSYEKL. The CDR3 sequence is CASSRTGQETQYF. The CDR3 region has the DNA TGCGCCAGCAGCCGGACAGGGCAAGAGACCCAGTACTTC.

The genes are TRBV7-6 and TRBJ1-5, with D possibly TRBD1 on 5 matching bases. From germline, CDR1 is SGHVS and CDR2 FNYEAQ. This CDR3 is built from 14 residues. Trimming stripped 4 bases from V and 6 bases from J, with 13 bases between. In DNA, the CDR3 is TGTGCCAGCAGCTGGGGGGGGATTGGTCAGCCCCAGCATTTT. It codes for CASSWGGIGQPQHF.

The V gene is TRBV19, the J gene TRBJ2-7; D is possibly TRBD1 (6 bases). CDR3 size: 14 residues. Trimming stripped 5 bases from V and 4 bases from J, with 15 bases between. Germline V gives CDR1 LNHDA, CDR2 SQIVND (reference sequence). This CDR3 reads CASSATVQGYEQYF. CDR3 DNA: TGTGCCAGTAGTGCCACGGTACAGGGTTACGAGCAGTACTTC.

The chain joins TRBV30 to TRBJ1-6, with D unresolved. The germline V gene encodes CDR1 GTSNPN and CDR2 SVGIG (reference sequence). The ends were cut back, 0 bases at V and 4 bases at J, with 7 bases in the middle. The CDR3 runs 14 residues. CDR3 bases: TGTGCCTGGAGTGTGTCGGGGTATAATTCACCCCTCCACTTT. Translating it yields CAWSVSGYNSPLHF.

This clone was counted only a few times. The rearrangement links TRBV28 to TRBJ1-3; D is uncertain. Trimming pared 3 bases from V and 4 bases from J, leaving 16 bases between. Germline V gene data show CDR1 as MDHEN and CDR2 as SYDVKM. The CDR3 has 16 residues. CDR3 sequence reads: CASSFLPFLEGNTIYF. The CDR3 region has the DNA TGTGCCAGCAGTTTTTTACCATTCCTGGAAGGAAACACCATATATTTT.

This chain uses TRBV7-9 with TRBJ1-3, with unresolved D. CDR3 length: 16 amino acids. The V gene's germline CDR1 is SEHNR and CDR2 FQNEAQ (reference sequence). V lost 5 bases and J 3 bases, leaving 17 bases between the germline ends. In DNA, the CDR3 is TGTGCCAGCAGCCCCACCTTCGATATTTTTGGAAACACCATATATTTT. This gives the protein CASSPTFDIFGNTIYF.

The chain is built from TRBV4-1 and TRBJ2-5, with TRBD2 as a possible D gene (6 bases). The CDR3 loop spans 17 amino acids. Trimming shortened V by 0 bases and J by 2 bases, and 16 bases separated the two germline ends. The V gene's germline CDR1 is MGHRA and CDR2 YSYEKL. The CDR3 region is CASSQDRRLAPQETQYF. The CDR3 DNA follows: TGCGCCAGCAGCCAAGATCGACGGCTAGCGCCACAAGAGACCCAGTACTTC.

The chain has TRBV7-9 and TRBJ2-2; D may be TRBD1 (7 bases). Germline CDR1 and CDR2: SEHNR and FQNEAQ (reference sequence). The CDR3 has 15 amino acids. V shed 1 base and J shed 5 bases, with 11 bases lying between them. Here the CDR3 DNA reads TGTGCCAGCAGCTTAGGCAGGGGGAGGACCGGGGAGCTGTTTTTT. This codes for CASSLGRGRTGELFF.

This clone appeared a single time. The gene calls are TRBV5-4 and TRBJ1-1; no reliable D call. Deletions cut 0 bases from V and 6 bases from J, with 18 bases between. This CDR3 has 16 amino acids. Germline CDR1 reads SGHNT; CDR2 reads YYREEE (reference sequence). The CDR3, as DNA: TGTGCCAGCAGCTTGGGAGTACCCGAGACCTCCGCTGAAGCTTTCTTT. Translated: CASSLGVPETSAEAFF.

The chain couples TRBV19 to TRBJ2-3; D unresolved. Trimming pared 3 bases from V and 2 bases from J, leaving 12 bases between. Germline CDR1 and CDR2: LNHDA and SQIVND (reference sequence). This CDR3 contains 15 residues. CDR3 sequence: CASSIHGISTDTQYF. The CDR3 DNA reads TGTGCCAGTAGTATCCACGGAATCTCCACAGATACGCAGTATTTT. The full variable domain, in which reference TRBV19 and TRBJ2-3 provide the parts outside the CDR3, is DGGITQSPKYLFRKEGQNVTLSCEQNLNHDAMYWYRQDPGQGLRLIYYSQIVNDFQKGDIAEGYSVSREKKESFPLTVTSAQKNPTAFYLCASSIHGISTDTQYFGPGTRLTVL.

This CDR3 is CASSFASGRFAGELFF. The DNA for the CDR3 is TGTGCCAGCAGCTTTGCTAGCGGGAGATTTGCCGGGGAGCTGTTTTTT. The rearrangement joins TRBV7-3 to TRBJ2-2; TRBD2 matches 10 bases. Unmatched junction bases numbered 7, after V lost 3 bases and J lost 6 bases. This CDR3 has 16 amino acids. Germline V lookup: CDR1 SGHTA, CDR2 FQGTGA.

This clone was counted between two and nine times. The chain links TRBV18 to TRBJ1-5; TRBD1 matches at 8 bases. V lost 2 bases, J lost 9 bases, and 18 bases stayed unmatched. The CDR3 length is 18 residues. Per germline, CDR1 KGHSH and CDR2 LQKENI. The DNA of the CDR3 is TGTGCCAGCTCACCATGGAAACCCACAGGGGGATTTCGAAGGCCCCAGCATTTT. It encodes CASSPWKPTGGFRRPQHF.

The gene calls are TRBV29-1 and TRBJ2-3, with 10 positions matching TRBD2. The CDR3 has 15 amino acids. Unmatched junction bases numbered 6, after V lost 3 bases and J lost 3 bases. The germline CDR1 and CDR2 sequences are SQVTM and ANQGSEA. CDR3 protein: CSVEATSGVTDTQYF. The CDR3 DNA reads TGCAGCGTTGAGGCCACTAGCGGGGTAACAGATACGCAGTATTTT.

This sequence joins TRBV30 and TRBJ1-2; D gene uncertain. The V gene's germline CDR1 is GTSNPN and CDR2 SVGIG (reference sequence). CDR3 length: 14 residues. V was shortened by 1 base and J by 0 bases, with 9 bases between the two germline ends. In DNA form, the CDR3 reads TGTGCCTGGAGTGCGGGAACTGCTAACTATGGCTACACCTTC. Translation gives CAWSAGTANYGYTF.

V and J are TRBV5-1 and TRBJ2-5, with 10 bases identical to TRBD2. Germline V CDR1 and CDR2: SGHRS, YFSETQ. V lost 4 bases and J lost 5; bases outside the gene matches: 8. The length of the CDR3 is 15 residues. This chain's CDR3 is CASSTIAGGSETQYF. The CDR3 DNA reads as TGCGCCAGCAGCACAATAGCGGGGGGTTCTGAGACCCAGTACTTC.

CDR3: CASSQVFRELGNIQYF. CDR3 in DNA: TGCGCCAGCAGCCAAGTTTTTCGGGAACTAGGGAACATTCAGTACTTC. V usage is TRBV4-1 and J usage is TRBJ2-4; D is perhaps TRBD2 (5 bases). V was shortened by 1 base and J by 7 bases, with 17 bases between the two germline ends. CDR1 MGHRA and CDR2 YSYEKL come from the germline V gene. The CDR3 has 16 residues.

V usage is TRBV12-5 and J usage is TRBJ2-7, with 9 nucleotides matching TRBD2. V was clipped by 6 bases and J by 6 bases; unmatched bases: 6. The germline V gene has CDR1 LGHNT and CDR2 FRNRAP. The CDR3 totals 13 residues. DNA for the CDR3: TGTGCTAGTGGGGTAGCGGGAGCCGCCGAGCAGTACTTC. This translates into CASGVAGAAEQYF.